Shown below are 8 T cell receptor beta chains from a single sample sequenced in a study of blood T cells in healthy people across ages. A second PCR of 7 to 11 cycles used a sample-barcoded 5' primer and a J-beta primer mix. Each CDR3 protein is one row after TCRdb ran MiXCR on the 5' RACE reads. The table lists around 990,000 distinct CDR3 sequences, roughly a quarter of them singletons, with around 0.7% in the top ten. This sample also belongs to another study, concerning T cells of mothers and their children.

Sequencing was done on a sample of blood. The receptors were gathered from a girl aged 2 to 10 in good health.

The V gene is TRBV7-2, the J gene TRBJ1-2, with D hard to call. The CDR3 has 15 residues. The ends were cut back, 3 bases at V and 2 bases at J, with 13 bases in the middle. Germline values: CDR1 SGHTA, CDR2 FQGNSA. The CDR3 loop reads CASSFFSRANYGYTF. CDR3 nucleotide sequence: TGTGCCAGCAGCTTTTTTTCCCGAGCGAACTATGGCTACACCTTC.

This clonotype has just a few counts. The gene calls are TRBV6-2 or TRBV6-3 and TRBJ2-5, with D possibly matching TRBD2 (6 bases). Germline values: CDR1 MNHEY, CDR2 SVGEGT. Trimming stripped 0 bases from V and 5 bases from J, with 10 bases between. The CDR3 loop spans 14 amino acids. For the CDR3, the DNA is TGTGCCAGCAGTTACTCCTCGCTAGCGGAGACCCAGTACTTC. This sequence encodes CASSYSSLAETQYF.

A few counts support this clonotype. The V and J genes are TRBV27 and TRBJ2-3; 7 bases align to TRBD2. This CDR3 has 17 amino acids. The trim removed 5 bases at V and 4 bases at J, leaving 15 bases unmatched. From germline, CDR1 is MNHEY and CDR2 SMNVEV (reference sequence). The CDR3 DNA follows: TGTGCCAGCAGTACACTAGCTATGGCGGGAGTGGCAGATACGCAGTATTTT. Encoded protein: CASSTLAMAGVADTQYF.

V and J are TRBV20-1 and TRBJ2-7; TRBD2 agrees at 9 bases. The ends lost 5 bases at V and 2 bases at J; junction bases unmatched: 10. The CDR3 has 15 amino acids. Looked up from germline, CDR1 is DFQATT and CDR2 is SNEGSKA (reference sequence). The CDR3 loop reads CSADPGTSFPYEQYF. CDR3 in DNA: TGCAGTGCTGATCCCGGGACTAGCTTTCCCTACGAGCAGTACTTC.

The V call is TRBV28, the J call TRBJ1-4; 7 bases are a match to TRBD1. The CDR3 loop spans 16 amino acids. Germline V gene lookup returns CDR1 MDHEN and CDR2 SYDVKM. After removal of 5 bases from V and 8 bases from J, the junction contained 14 bases not matched to a gene. CDR3 sequence (DNA): TGTGCCAGCAGTCCACACCGACAGGGACGGGAGGAAAAACTGTTTTTT. Amino acids: CASSPHRQGREEKLFF.

The V and J genes are TRBV5-6 and TRBJ2-7; the match to TRBD1 covers 10 bases. CDR3 length: 15 amino acids. Germline V gene sequence: CDR1 SGHDT, CDR2 YYEEEE. V dropped 2 bases and J dropped 4; count of bases not matched to a gene: 6. As DNA, the CDR3 is TGTGCCAGCAGCTTCCTGACAGGGGGCTTGTACGAGCAGTACTTC. Protein product: CASSFLTGGLYEQYF.

The gene calls are TRBV4-1 and TRBJ2-1, with 12 bases matching TRBD2. Germline V CDR1 and CDR2: MGHRA, YSYEKL. V was clipped by 0 bases and J by 8 bases; unmatched bases: 2. CDR3 length: 15 residues. Here the CDR3 DNA reads TGCGCCAGCAGCCAAGAGACTAGCGGGAGTGATGAGCAGTTCTTC. Protein sequence: CASSQETSGSDEQFF.

The table lists this clonotype with a few counts. The chain uses TRBV4-1 and TRBJ2-5; weak D call: TRBD2 (6 bases). The DNA end favors TRBJ2-7, so the J call may be wrong. The length of the CDR3 is 15 residues. Germline V gives CDR1 MGHRA, CDR2 YSYEKL. The DNA for the CDR3 is TGCGCCAGCAGCCTTACCCAGGGACTCTCCTACGAGCAGTACTTC. Translated, it gives CASSLTQGLSYEQYF.